The TCR beta chain under discussion was sequenced for a study of T cell responses to AZD1222 COVID-19 vaccine. Findings and caveats of the study: Clonal diversity may have been underestimated in mostly white British donors.

Generated by immunoSEQ multiplex PCR, the TCRdb table keeps only in-frame clones and is missing some. The sample comprises 150,000 to 200,000 clones, approximately 92% of which are singletons, and about 10% rests with the top ten. With regard to this clone: Its target is not known.

CDR1 is ENHRY and CDR2 is SYGVKD in the germline V gene. The CDR3 spans 15 residues. V lost 8 bases to trimming and J lost 3 bases, with 19 bases between them. This chain links TRBV10-3 with TRBJ1-1, with D perhaps TRBD1 (5 bases). The sequence was collected from an adult in good health. The specimen was peripheral blood, collected on day 0 of AZD1222 vaccination. CDR3 sequence reads: CAIAIGDVSHTEAFF. DNA of the CDR3: TGTGCCATCGCGATAGGGGACGTCTCTCACACTGAAGCTTTCTTT.